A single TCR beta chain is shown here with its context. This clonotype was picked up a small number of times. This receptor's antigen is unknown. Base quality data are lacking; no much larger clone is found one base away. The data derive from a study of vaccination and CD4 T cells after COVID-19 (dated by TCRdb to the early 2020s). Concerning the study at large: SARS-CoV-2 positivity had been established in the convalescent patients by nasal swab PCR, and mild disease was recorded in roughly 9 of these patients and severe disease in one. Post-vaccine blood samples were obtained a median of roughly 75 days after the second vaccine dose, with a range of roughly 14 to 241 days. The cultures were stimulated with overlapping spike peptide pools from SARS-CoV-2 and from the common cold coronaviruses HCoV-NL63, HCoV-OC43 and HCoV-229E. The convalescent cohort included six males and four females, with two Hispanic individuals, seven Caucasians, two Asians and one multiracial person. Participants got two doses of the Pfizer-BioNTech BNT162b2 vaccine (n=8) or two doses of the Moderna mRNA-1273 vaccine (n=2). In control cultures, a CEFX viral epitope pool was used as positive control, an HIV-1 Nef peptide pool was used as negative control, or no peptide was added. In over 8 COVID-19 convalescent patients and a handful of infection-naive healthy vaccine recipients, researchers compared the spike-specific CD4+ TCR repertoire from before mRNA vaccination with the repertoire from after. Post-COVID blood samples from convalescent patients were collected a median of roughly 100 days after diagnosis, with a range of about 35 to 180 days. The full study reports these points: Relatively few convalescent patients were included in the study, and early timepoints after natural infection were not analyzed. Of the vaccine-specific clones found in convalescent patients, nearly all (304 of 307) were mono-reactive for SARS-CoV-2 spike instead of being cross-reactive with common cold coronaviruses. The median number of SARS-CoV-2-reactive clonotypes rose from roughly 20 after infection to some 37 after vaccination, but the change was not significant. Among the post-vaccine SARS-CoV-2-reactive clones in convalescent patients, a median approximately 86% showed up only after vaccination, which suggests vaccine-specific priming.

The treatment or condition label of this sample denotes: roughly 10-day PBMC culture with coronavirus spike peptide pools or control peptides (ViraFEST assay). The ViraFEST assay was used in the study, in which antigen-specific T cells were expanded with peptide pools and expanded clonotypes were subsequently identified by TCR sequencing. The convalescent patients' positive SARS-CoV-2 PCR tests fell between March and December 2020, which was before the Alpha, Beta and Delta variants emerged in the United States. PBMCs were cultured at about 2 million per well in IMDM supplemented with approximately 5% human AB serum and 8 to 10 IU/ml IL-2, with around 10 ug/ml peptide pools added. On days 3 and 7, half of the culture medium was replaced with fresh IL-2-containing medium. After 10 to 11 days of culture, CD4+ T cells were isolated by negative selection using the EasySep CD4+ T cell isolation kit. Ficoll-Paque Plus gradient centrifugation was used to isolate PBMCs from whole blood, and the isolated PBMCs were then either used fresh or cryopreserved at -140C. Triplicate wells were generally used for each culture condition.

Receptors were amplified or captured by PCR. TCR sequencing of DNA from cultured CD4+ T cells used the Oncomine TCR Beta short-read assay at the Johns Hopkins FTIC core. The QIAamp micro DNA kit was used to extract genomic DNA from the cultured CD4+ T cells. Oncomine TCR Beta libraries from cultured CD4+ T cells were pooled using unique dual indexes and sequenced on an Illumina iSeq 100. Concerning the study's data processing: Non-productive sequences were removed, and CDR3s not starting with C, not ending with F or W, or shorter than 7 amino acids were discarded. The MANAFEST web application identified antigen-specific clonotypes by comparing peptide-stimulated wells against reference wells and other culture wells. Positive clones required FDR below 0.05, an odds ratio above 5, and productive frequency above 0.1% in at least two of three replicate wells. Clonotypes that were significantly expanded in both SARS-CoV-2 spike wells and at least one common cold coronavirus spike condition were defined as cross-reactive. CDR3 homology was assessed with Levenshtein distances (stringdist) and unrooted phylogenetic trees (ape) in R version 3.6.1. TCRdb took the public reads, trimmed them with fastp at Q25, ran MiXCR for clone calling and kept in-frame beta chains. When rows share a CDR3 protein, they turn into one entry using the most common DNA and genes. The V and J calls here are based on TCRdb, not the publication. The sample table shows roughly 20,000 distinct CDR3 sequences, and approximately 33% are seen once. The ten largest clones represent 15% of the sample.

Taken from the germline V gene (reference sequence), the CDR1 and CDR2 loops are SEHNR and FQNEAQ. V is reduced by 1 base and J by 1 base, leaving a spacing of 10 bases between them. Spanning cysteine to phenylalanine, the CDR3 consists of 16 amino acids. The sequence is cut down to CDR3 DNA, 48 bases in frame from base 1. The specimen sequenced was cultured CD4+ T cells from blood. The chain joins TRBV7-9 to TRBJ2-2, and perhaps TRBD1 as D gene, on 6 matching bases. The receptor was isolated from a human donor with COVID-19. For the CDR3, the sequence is CASSLGQTGNTGELFF. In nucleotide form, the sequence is TGTGCCAGCAGCTTAGGTCAGACAGGGAACACCGGGGAGCTGTTTTTT.